This TCR beta chain was sequenced in a study of T cells after yellow fever vaccination. Findings of the study overall: Subsequent booster samples again held most clones from primary vaccination (approximately 95% CD4, 85% to 90% CD8).

Each CDR3 protein is one row after TCRdb ran MiXCR on the 5' RACE reads. The sample yields a few hundred thousand distinct CDR3 sequences, roughly 13% seen once. The J segment lost 9 bases and the V segment lost 3 bases, leaving 6 bases of the junction unmatched. CDR3 length: 14 residues. As to this clonotype: Its target is unknown.

The V call is TRBV12-3 or TRBV12-4, the J call TRBJ2-1, with 9 bases fitting TRBD1. The source is a man under 40 who received the YFV17D yellow fever vaccine. The material was CD4+ T cells sorted from PBMCs, obtained 45 days after the yellow fever booster vaccination. The DNA for the CDR3 is TGTGCCAGCAGTTTGGGACAGGGAGGGAGTGAGCAGTTCTTC. Amino acid sequence: CASSLGQGGSEQFF.